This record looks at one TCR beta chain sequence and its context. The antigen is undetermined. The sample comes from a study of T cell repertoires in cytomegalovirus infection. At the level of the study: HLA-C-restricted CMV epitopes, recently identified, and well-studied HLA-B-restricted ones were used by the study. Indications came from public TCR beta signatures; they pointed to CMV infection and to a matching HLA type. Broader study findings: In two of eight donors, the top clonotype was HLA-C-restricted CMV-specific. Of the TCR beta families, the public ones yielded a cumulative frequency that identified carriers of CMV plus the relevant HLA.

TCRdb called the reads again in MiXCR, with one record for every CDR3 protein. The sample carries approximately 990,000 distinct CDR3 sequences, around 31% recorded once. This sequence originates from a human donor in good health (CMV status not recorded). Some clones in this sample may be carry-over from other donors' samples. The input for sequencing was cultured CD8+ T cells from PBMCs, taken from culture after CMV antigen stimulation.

The CDR3 loop reads CASSPGLVVGELFF. In DNA form, the CDR3 reads TGCGCCAGCAGCCCGGGACTAGTTGTCGGGGAGCTGTTTTTT. V is TRBV5-1 and J is TRBJ2-2; TRBD2 aligns across 8 bases. V trimming: 4 bases; J trimming: 7 bases; junction bases outside the gene matches: 6. The germline V gene encodes CDR1 SGHRS and CDR2 YFSETQ. This CDR3 has 14 residues.